These 15 T cell receptor beta chains came from one sample sequenced in a study of shared clonotypes between healthy human individuals. TCRdb's table, derived via immunoSEQ multiplex PCR, lists solely in-frame clones and lacks some. The table includes around 440,000 clones, roughly four fifths detected once. The sequenced sample consisted of PBMCs. These receptors all come from a woman between 35 and 50 years old in good health. Some clones in this sample may be carry-over from other donors' samples.

V gene TRBV27 combines with J gene TRBJ1-1, with 9 bases lining up with TRBD1. V was clipped by 2 bases and J by 11 bases; unmatched bases: 6. Germline values: CDR1 MNHEY, CDR2 SMNVEV (reference sequence). This CDR3 region has 13 residues. The CDR3 spells CASSLVQGALAFF. DNA for the CDR3: TGTGCCAGCAGTTTAGTACAGGGGGCTCTCGCTTTCTTT.

The gene calls are TRBV19 and TRBJ2-7; 9 positions match TRBD1. Germline V gene data show CDR1 as LNHDA and CDR2 as SQIVND (reference sequence). The CDR3 totals 14 residues. V shed 6 bases, J shed 2 bases, and the junction held 5 bases outside the gene matches. This CDR3 reads CASSTGQGTYEQYF. In nucleotides, the CDR3 is TGTGCCAGTAGCACAGGACAGGGGACCTACGAGCAGTACTTC.

This chain uses TRBV30 with TRBJ1-2; D ambiguous. Trimming took 0 bases from V and 4 from J, leaving 6 bases between them. Germline values: CDR1 GTSNPN, CDR2 SVGIG (reference sequence). The CDR3 contains 12 residues. CDR3 coding DNA: TGTGCCTGGAGTGTAATCGGCTATGGCTACACCTTC. It codes for CAWSVIGYGYTF.

To note about this clone: The junction departs from the called germline gene at one end, perhaps through a read error. This rearrangement joins TRBV2 to TRBJ2-5; weak D call: TRBD1 (6 bases). The CDR3 runs 14 residues. Looked up from germline, CDR1 is SNHLY and CDR2 is FYNNEI. The CDR3 loop is CASSAQGVGEAQYF. The CDR3 nucleotides are TGTGCCAGCAGTGCACAGGGCGTGGGAGAGGCCCAGTACTTC.

The chain joins TRBV5-8 to TRBJ1-5; 7 nucleotides align to TRBD1. Per the germline V gene, CDR1 is SGHTS and CDR2 is YDEGEE. The length of the CDR3 is 13 residues. The J segment lost 7 bases and the V segment lost 2 bases, leaving 3 bases of the junction unmatched. The CDR3 is CASSFGQAQPQHF. CDR3 bases: TGTGCCAGCAGCTTTGGACAGGCCCAGCCCCAGCATTTT.

The chain recombines TRBV28 with TRBJ2-1; the match to TRBD2 covers 13 bases. CDR1 and CDR2 (germline): MDHEN, SYDVKM. The ends lost 6 bases at V and 7 bases at J; junction bases unmatched: 9. CDR3 length: 16 residues. The CDR3 bases are TGTGCCAGCAGCAGGCCCGGGACTAGCGGGATGAATGAGCAGTTCTTC. Protein: CASSRPGTSGMNEQFF.

V usage is TRBV5-1 and J usage is TRBJ2-2; D unresolved. V lost 4 bases and J 1 base, leaving 14 bases between the germline ends. There are 16 residues in the CDR3. Per germline, CDR1 SGHRS and CDR2 YFSETQ. CDR3 DNA sequence: TGCGCCAGCAGCGCAGACCCGAGTGGGAACACCGGGGAGCTGTTTTTT. Residues: CASSADPSGNTGELFF.

V gene TRBV7-2 combines with J gene TRBJ2-3; 12 bases line up with TRBD2. V lost 5 bases, J lost 1 base, and 4 bases stayed unmatched. Looked up from germline, CDR1 is SGHTA and CDR2 is FQGNSA. There are 16 residues in the CDR3. CDR3 in amino acids: CASSPLAGGGTDTQYF. The CDR3 region has the DNA TGTGCCAGCAGCCCGCTAGCGGGAGGGGGCACAGATACGCAGTATTTT. The whole variable domain, filled in from reference TRBV7-2 and TRBJ2-3, reads GAGVSQSPSNKVTEKGKDVELRCDPISGHTALYWYRQSLGQGLEFLIYFQGNSAPDKSGLPSDRFSAERTGGSVSTLTIQRTQQEDSAVYLCASSPLAGGGTDTQYFGPGTRLTVL.

This clone was observed at least ten times. The chain recombines TRBV5-6 with TRBJ2-5, with D hard to call. Germline V lookup: CDR1 SGHDT, CDR2 YYEEEE. V lost 0 bases and J lost 4, with 7 bases in between. CDR3 length equals 13 residues. The CDR3 sequence is CASSLGSTETQYF. CDR3 sequence (DNA): TGTGCCAGCAGCTTGGGCTCGACAGAGACCCAGTACTTC.

This clone was picked up one time. The chain couples TRBV4-2 to TRBJ2-4, with D perhaps matching TRBD1 or TRBD2 (5 bases each). This CDR3 contains 16 residues. Per germline, CDR1 LGHNA and CDR2 YNFKEQ. Trimming took off 3 bases at V and 3 bases at J, with 15 bases between the two ends. The CDR3 sequence: CASSHPPLRGKNIQYF. The DNA for the CDR3 is TGTGCCAGCAGCCATCCCCCTTTGAGGGGCAAAAACATTCAGTACTTC.

This rearrangement joins TRBV4-1 to TRBJ1-5; tentative D call: TRBD1 (6 bases). The V end was cut by 1 base, the J end by 4 bases, with 17 bases between. The CDR3 runs to 17 residues. CDR1 and CDR2 from the germline V gene are MGHRA and YSYEKL. The CDR3: CASSQGVRQGSNQPQHF. The CDR3, as DNA: TGCGCCAGCAGCCAAGGTGTAAGGCAGGGGTCAAATCAGCCCCAGCATTTT.

The rearrangement links TRBV23-1 to TRBJ1-1, with 8 nucleotides matching TRBD1. TRBV23-1 is an ORF, with its function uncertain. The CDR3 extends over 17 amino acids. The junction had 13 bases not matched to a gene; V was cut back by 3 bases and J by 4 bases. The CDR3 region is CASSHHRRQGLTTEAFF. CDR3 nucleotides: TGCGCCAGCAGTCATCACCGACGACAGGGGTTGACCACTGAAGCTTTCTTT.

The chain employs TRBV5-1 and TRBJ2-7, with D uncertain. V was shortened by 0 bases and J by 4 bases, with 14 bases between the two germline ends. Germline CDR1 and CDR2: SGHRS and YFSETQ. The CDR3 covers 15 residues. The chain's CDR3 is CASSLVFSRAYEQYF. Here the CDR3 DNA reads TGCGCCAGCAGCTTGGTATTTAGTAGGGCTTACGAGCAGTACTTC.

This clone was recorded many times. V gene TRBV11-2 combines with J gene TRBJ2-2; no clear D. Trimming pared 4 bases from V and 4 bases from J, leaving 13 bases between. In germline, CDR1 is SGHAT, CDR2 FQNNGV. CDR3 length: 15 residues. CDR3 region: CASSSSHSSTGELFF. In DNA, the CDR3 is TGTGCCAGCAGCTCGTCCCATTCCAGCACCGGGGAGCTGTTTTTT.

This clone appeared many times. Other DNA sequences within the sample encode an identical CDR3. The rearrangement uses TRBV10-2 and TRBJ2-2; no firm D call. The CDR3 runs to 13 residues. Per germline, CDR1 WSHSY and CDR2 SAAADI. V was shortened by 5 bases and J by 0 bases, with 4 bases between the two germline ends. CDR3 nucleotides: TGCGCCAGCAGTCGTGCGAACACCGGGGAGCTGTTTTTT. This codes for CASSRANTGELFF.